This T cell receptor beta chain was captured in a study of T cells in Graves' hyperthyroidism and ophthalmopathy. Study conclusions and caveats: Ophthalmopathy was distinguished from stable hyperthyroidism by 13 V-J signatures. The majority of expanded thyroid clonotypes above 0.001 also appeared in blood.

To note about this clonotype: Its antigen is undetermined.

The investigators amplified TCR beta CDR3 regions from RNA transcripts. A set of HTBI primers served as the primers for a first-round RT-PCR of the TCR CDR3. TCRdb independently ran MiXCR on the multiplex PCR reads; one entry per CDR3 protein. Of some 300,000 distinct CDR3 sequences listed, roughly 15% were seen once; the top ten hold 7.9%. The CDR3 has 15 residues. V dropped 7 bases and J dropped 3 bases, with 19 bases sitting between them. Germline values: CDR1 SEHNR, CDR2 FQNEAQ (reference sequence). The TCR was taken from a woman aged 40 to 55 with Graves' hyperthyroidism. The chain uses TRBV7-9 and TRBJ2-7; unclear D gene. Sequencing was carried out using blood. CDR3 DNA: TGTGCCAGCACCAATACGGGCTCGCCGGGCTACGAGCAGTACTTC. As protein: CASTNTGSPGYEQYF.